This T cell receptor beta chain was captured by sequencing in a study of shared clonotypes between healthy human individuals. In germline, CDR1 is SGHRS, CDR2 YFSETQ. V gave up 4 bases and J gave up 4 bases; unmatched junction bases: 10. The CDR3 consists of 15 residues. Naive CD8 cells lacked CD45RO and underwent positive selection for CCR7, leaving out terminally differentiated effector memory CD45RA+ cells. The sorted-subset replicate PCRs were given about 200 ng DNA, which is 30,000 or so T cell genomes. Clones were read by immunoSEQ multiplex PCR, and TCRdb kept only the in-frame ones, dropping some. The table lists about 2.1 million clones, more than 85% of them singletons.

The specimen sequenced was naive CD8+ T cells from PBMCs. The source is a man aged 18 to 30 in good health. Some clones in this sample may be carry-over from other donors' samples. The chain recombines TRBV5-1 with TRBJ1-2, with 7 bases matching TRBD1. The CDR3 DNA follows: TGCGCCAGCAGCCTATCCGGGACAGACATCTATGGCTACACCTTC. This sequence encodes CASSLSGTDIYGYTF.